This TCR beta chain was obtained from a study of cytomegalovirus exposure and HLA in healthy donors (dated by TCRdb to 2016 to 2017). With respect to the entire study: In an earlier analysis of 450 to 750 of the donors, approximately 300 Gb of sequence data and 90 million to 120 million unique TCR beta sequences from about 190 million T cells were reported. Approximately 310 gigabases of sequencing data and 70 million to 100 million unique TCR sequences were included in an early release covering about 600 HLA-typed donors. Among the approximately 400 genotyped donors, approximately 76% belonged to the genetic ancestry cluster associated with self-reported Caucasian donors. The study was designed to test whether signatures of past pathogen exposure could be identified by cataloging public T cell receptors. Using immunosequencing, the study profiled T cell repertoires from about 610 subjects and related those repertoires to cytomegalovirus serostatus. A separate validation cohort of about 110 different subjects was used in addition to the approximately 670-subject first cohort. High-throughput TCR immunosequencing, statistical association of individual TCRs with disease status, and machine learning were combined to predict cytomegalovirus infection status. In a later analysis, previously published TCR beta repertoires from 666 donors were re-analyzed and high-resolution HLA genotyping was added so that TCR occurrence patterns could be studied. Rather than drawing on any new phenotypic data, the later analysis identified candidate immune exposures from TCR beta sequences and the way those sequences occurred across donors. An earlier analysis of approximately 640 of the donors applied high-throughput TCR beta sequencing to assess whether each TCR beta V gene segment acted as functional or pseudogenic. Donor age, sex, ethnicity and CMV serostatus were compiled alongside the repertoire data. In a later genetic analysis, genome-wide SNP genotypes for about three fifths of the 666 donors were used, and that subset was treated as a discovery cohort. All discovery cohort repertoires had been generated using a single sequencing platform. Class I and class II HLA loci were covered by the typing at four-digit resolution. Typing coverage differed by locus: A, B, C, DRB1 and DQB1 were typed in roughly 620-630 donors, DQA1 in about 500, DPA1 in some 600, and DPB1 in 400 to 490. A few DR-DQ haplotypes were handled as single units for association and clustering because linkage in the cohort was strong. Among 350 to 400 genotyped donors of the cohort, an average of around 240,000 unique TCR beta nucleotide sequences were sequenced per donor, roughly 18% of them non-productive.

The cohort consisted of 666 healthy bone marrow donors. All cohort members were sampled while nominally healthy, although unrecorded immune exposures were likely present. The donor was CMV seronegative and was included in the group of several hundred seronegative cohort members. Each donor provided a peripheral blood sample, and peripheral blood mononuclear cells were used for TCR beta sequencing. Genomic DNA was extracted from the blood cell samples with the Qiagen DNeasy Blood Extraction Kit. Findings and caveats that apply to the study as a whole: Correlated functional status among segregating V segments might reflect linkage disequilibrium, but an unknown experimental factor could not be ruled out. Compared with the 666-donor mean, donors in an Asian-associated ancestry cluster had fewer N-insertions in productive TCRs, according to a later genetic analysis. Because counts were too low, approximately 15 rarely observed V segments, including chromosome 9 orphons, were excluded from the earlier analysis of under 650 of the donors. CMV serostatus was the only immune exposure information available for the cohort. A cluster of highly shared sequence variants was judged likely to represent a technical artifact of the sequencing pipeline. According to a later analysis, most CMV-associated TCR beta chains appeared to be HLA-restricted, and the HLA associations seemed to be driven largely by CMV exposure. The study listed approximately 150 TCR beta chains as associated with cytomegalovirus. According to the authors, the approach could potentially be generalized to other disease states and immunological phenotypes. In an earlier analysis of around 600 of the donors, most TCR beta V segments appeared in productive rearrangements about 90% or about 30% of the time, broadly matching IMGT annotations. A later analysis found that HLA-associated TCR beta chains were more clonally expanded and had lower generation probabilities than equally common non-associated chains. Presence/absence analyses assumed roughly uniform sequencing depth across donors, an assumption that may not hold. Specific HLA alleles were associated with 15,000 to 20,000 TCR beta sequences at a false discovery rate of 0.05 in a later analysis. Several of the top co-occurrence clusters appeared to be linked to parvovirus B19, influenza, CMV and Epstein-Barr virus, according to a later analysis. A further reported finding was that TCR beta sequences accurately predicted the HLA-A and HLA-B alleles for most subjects in the first cohort. A later analysis found that TCR association rates varied across HLA loci, with DRB1 alleles showing the most associated TCRs and HLA-C alleles the fewest. The classifier was reported to diagnose cytomegalovirus status with high specificity and sensitivity in both the original cohort and the validation cohort. An association between a missense DCLRE1C variant and V-gene and J-gene trimming of TCR beta chains was found in a later genetic analysis and replicated in an independent cohort. Three of the identified cytomegalovirus-associated TCR beta chains were confirmed in vitro to be specific for cytomegalovirus antigens. Across donors, most TCR sequences were observed very rarely, whereas some public TCRs were present in many individuals. Assigning TCR associations to individual alleles was difficult when HLA alleles, especially DR and DQ, strongly co-occurred. Because HLA typing was unavailable for some donors at each locus, only the typed subset was used in association tests. This cohort had only TCR beta chains sequenced, and the lack of alpha or paired-chain data limited which features could be detected.

Concerning this clone: The target of this receptor is not known. There are no base qualities to consult, and no much larger clone falls within one base.

Library preparation was by the immunoSEQ multiplex PCR assay. For the multiplex PCR, a mixture combining 60 forward primers for TCR Vbeta segments and 13 reverse primers for TCR Jbeta segments was used. The CDR3 region of rearranged TCR beta genes was amplified from genomic DNA with a multiplex PCR assay. The amplified TCR beta libraries were sequenced on the Illumina HiSeq System as 87-base-pair reads. In the authors' own workflow: Across the 666 repertoires, a later analysis counted tens of millions of unique TCR beta chains, some 11 million of which were shared by at least two donors. To remove PCR and sequencing errors, raw reads were error-corrected and collapsed into unique sequences using a nearest-neighbor algorithm that merged closely related sequences. To assign V, D and J gene segments, CDR3 sequences were aligned to IMGT reference sequences. For a sequence to be retained, at least a six-nucleotide match to both a V gene segment and a J gene segment was required. A rearrangement counted as productive if the CDR3 had no stop codons and remained in frame with V and J, and every other rearrangement counted as non-productive. Following IMGT convention, CDR3 was defined as the stretch from the second conserved V-encoded cysteine up to the conserved J-encoded phenylalanine. Sequences without an unambiguous match to a single V gene segment were excluded from the earlier analysis of about 600 of the donors. An earlier analysis of 587 of the donors called V segments functional above 56.7% productive rearrangements and segregating when the between-donor standard deviation exceeded 5%. To diagnose cytomegalovirus status from the catalog of TCR beta chain sequences, a statistical classification framework was built. V and J gene assignment, in a later analysis, came from comparing TCR nucleotide sequences with IMGT/GENE-DB human TR gene sequences. Using the TCRdist pipeline, a later analysis assigned CDR3 sequences along with most-parsimonious VDJ recombination scenarios. In a later analysis, each TCR beta chain was defined by its CDR3 amino acid sequence together with its V-gene family, and reads lacking a unique V-gene family were excluded. As a way to deal with suspected cross-contamination and a sequencing artifact, a later analysis dropped 450 to 700 nucleotide sequences that were highly shared and had low generation probability. In a later analysis, a clonal expansion index was calculated for each public chain from normalized within-repertoire ranks of inferred template counts. Generation probabilities in a later analysis came from a VDJ recombination model fitted to out-of-frame rearrangements, and those results were checked against IGoR. Hypergeometric tests were used in a later analysis to score TCR-TCR, TCR-HLA and TCR-CMV co-occurrence, with a repertoire-size bias correction applied to the TCR pairs. A later analysis estimated false discovery rates by permuting HLA or CMV assignments 20 times. In a later analysis, co-occurring TCRs were grouped using DBSCAN, and TCRdist sequence similarity was added for clustering within HLA-allele-positive subsets. For co-occurrence clustering, repertoires with fewer than 30,000 or more than 120,000 public chains were excluded, along with about five repertoires with anomalous nucleotide sharing. Imported from immuneACCESS, the table was reduced by TCRdb to in-frame sequences with V and J called. These copies leave out some clones; in studies compared against another copy, an unresolved V gene accounts for under half, and the cause of the remainder is not known. The V and J calls and clone size are taken from that table; D and trimming were inferred from the DNA. The sample table shows about 140,000 clones, and over 60% are seen once. The ten top clones hold 6.5% of the sample.

Sample: PBMCs. This TCR was sampled from a woman in her fifties or sixties in good health and CMV-seronegative.

The CDR3 amino acid sequence is: CASSLGGGQGTNYGYTF. The sequenced DNA is TGCGCCAGCAGCTTGGGCGGGGGCCAGGGGACTAACTATGGCTACACCTTC. The sequence joins TRBV5-1 to TRBJ1-2, with TRBD1 as a weak D call on 6 bases. CDR1 and CDR2 (SGHRS, YFSETQ) derive from the germline V gene. V is reduced by 0 bases and J by 0 bases, leaving a spacing of 15 bases between them. Including the terminal cysteine and phenylalanine, the CDR3 comprises 17 residues. The read is trimmed to its CDR3 DNA, 51 bases read in frame from base 1.